A single sample is the source of the 22 T cell receptor beta chains below, sequenced in a study of tumor-infiltrating lymphocytes in primary liver carcinoma. It was unsorted whole blood that yielded blood RNA, and germline DNA was also extracted. With around 500 ng total RNA as template and a constant-region primer, TCR beta cDNA was made. Nested multiplex PCR, run for three rounds with slightly modified ARM-PCR, yielded TCR beta libraries. Rounds one and two of PCR, each of 10 cycles, were primed with TRBV1-TRBV30 forward primers and a C-beta reverse primer. TCRdb ran MiXCR on the multiplex PCR reads and lists one entry per CDR3 protein. Of 320,000 or so distinct CDR3 sequences in the sample, less than 75% were seen once. The sequencing input was peripheral blood. The receptors come from a man aged 35-49 years with primary liver carcinoma and hepatitis B virus infection.

This clonotype was seen a single time. The rearrangement links TRBV4-2 to TRBJ1-5; D not certain. Deletions cut 3 bases from V and 7 bases from J, with 16 bases between. This CDR3 has 15 residues. Looked up from germline, CDR1 is LGHNA and CDR2 is YNFKEQ. The CDR3 protein is CASSHVKDGGQPQHF. In DNA form, the CDR3 reads TGTGCCAGCAGCCATGTTAAGGATGGTGGACAGCCCCAGCATTTT.

In regard to this clonotype: The CDR3 does not end in the conserved phenylalanine or tryptophan, so this is likely a read error. This sequence joins TRBV12-5 and TRBJ2-1; 7 nucleotides agree with TRBD2. V lost 5 bases and J lost 12; bases outside the gene matches: 22. Germline CDR1 is LGHNT and CDR2 is FRNRAP. The CDR3 is made up of 17 amino acids. DNA of the CDR3: TGTGCTAGTGGTAAACCCTCCGGACTAGGAATTCTTGATGTGCAGTTCTCC. Translated, it gives CASGKPSGLGILDVQFS.

This clonotype was recorded at least ten times. The J gene is TRBJ2-7, the V gene TRBV29-1; 8 bases match TRBD1. The CDR3 has 15 residues. Germline CDR1 and CDR2: SQVTM and ANQGSEA. The V gene end was trimmed by 6 bases and the J gene end by 7 bases; junction bases not matched to a gene: 17. The CDR3 nucleotides read TGCAGCGTCAAAGACCCGGGGCAGGGGGCAGGAGAGCAGTACTTC. Residues: CSVKDPGQGAGEQYF.

Remarks on this clonotype: Since no conserved phenylalanine or tryptophan closes the CDR3, a read error is the likely cause. The chain recombines TRBV11-3 with TRBJ2-1, with D possibly TRBD2 on 6 matching bases. The CDR3 extends over 14 amino acids. V was cut by 1 base and J by 6 bases, with 10 bases left in between. Looked up from germline, CDR1 is SGHNT and CDR2 is YENEEA. CDR3: CASSLVGGFNEQFY. Here the CDR3 DNA reads TGTGCCAGCAGCTTAGTTGGGGGGTTCAATGAGCAGTTCTAC.

To note about this clonotype: This sequence may be a read error, since a much larger clone differs from it by one base. The chain carries TRBV6-5 and TRBJ2-7; TRBD2 matches at 11 bases. The germline gives CDR1 MNHEY, CDR2 SVGAGI. V lost 6 bases to trimming and J lost 9 bases; unmatched junction nucleotides: 16. The CDR3 contains 16 residues. CDR3 sequence (DNA): TGTGCCAGCAGACAAAAGACTAGCGGGGAAAGCAACGTGCAGTACTTC. It translates to CASRQKTSGESNVQYF.

This clonotype turned up a few times. This chain connects TRBV5-5 to TRBJ2-1, with D hard to call. V lost 4 bases and J 3 bases, leaving 8 bases between the germline ends. Germline V lookup: CDR1 SGHKS, CDR2 YYEKEE (reference sequence). The CDR3 has 13 residues. In nucleotides, the CDR3 is TGTGCCAGCAGCCCTCTGGACTACAATGAGCAGTTCTTC. Amino acid sequence: CASSPLDYNEQFF. The entire variable domain, with the rest obtained from reference TRBV5-5 and TRBJ2-1, is as follows: DAGVTQSPTHLIKTRGQQVTLRCSPISGHKSVSWYQQVLGQGPQFIFQYYEKEERGRGNFPDRFSARQFPNYSSELNVNALLLGDSALYLCASSPLDYNEQFFGPGTRLTVL.

Worth noting for this clonotype: Possible read error: a much larger clone is one base away. The chain couples TRBV12-3 or TRBV12-4 to TRBJ2-1; D is ambiguous. V was trimmed by 5 bases and J by 8 bases, leaving 13 bases between them. The CDR3 covers 13 residues. The CDR3 bases are TGTGCCAGCAGTCCAATACTCCCCCATGAGCAGTTCTTC. Its translation: CASSPILPHEQFF.

Concerning this clonotype itself: A much larger clone lies one base from this, so it may be a read error. The V call is TRBV6-5, the J call TRBJ2-5; TRBD2 matches at 7 bases. V was clipped by 11 bases and J by 1 base; unmatched bases: 10. CDR3 length: 14 residues. Germline loops: CDR1 MNHEY, CDR2 SVGAGI. CDR3 amino acids: CAGGRGGSQETQYF. In DNA, the CDR3 is TGTGCCGGCGGTCGGGGCGGGAGCCAAGAGACCCAGTACTTC.

The J gene is TRBJ2-2, the V gene TRBV5-1, with D perhaps TRBD2 (6 bases). This CDR3 has 16 residues. Looked up from germline, CDR1 is SGHRS and CDR2 is YFSETQ. The germline V and J ends were trimmed by 1 base and 9 bases, with 19 bases remaining between them. CDR3 loop: CASSLRGSLRTRELFF. DNA of the CDR3: TGCGCCAGCAGCTTGCGGGGGTCCCTGAGGACCCGGGAGCTGTTTTTT.

As regards this clonotype: This could be a read error, since a much larger clone is one nucleotide away. This sequence joins TRBV6-1 and TRBJ2-1, with D tentatively TRBD1 (6 bases). CDR3 size: 13 residues. Germline assignment: CDR1 MNHNS and CDR2 SASEGT. V lost 4 bases, J lost 7 bases, and 11 bases lay in between. The CDR3 loop is CASSGPQGNEQFF. CDR3 in DNA: TGTGCCAGCAGTGGACCCCAGGGGAATGAGCAGTTCTTC.

This clonotype has only one observation. The conserved closing phenylalanine or tryptophan is absent in this CDR3, likely reflecting a read error. The chain carries TRBV5-4 and TRBJ2-1, with 10 bases fitting TRBD2. The CDR3 consists of 16 residues. Germline assignment: CDR1 SGHNT and CDR2 YYREEE (reference sequence). Trimming at V came to 9 bases and at J to 0 bases, leaving 9 bases not matched to a gene. For the CDR3, the DNA is TGTGCCAACAGGGATCTAGCGGGGGTCTCCTACAATGAGCAGTTCATC. Protein product: CANRDLAGVSYNEQFI.

This clonotype was seen only once. This chain connects TRBV4-3 to TRBJ2-1; D is undetermined. CDR3 size: 14 residues. The germline CDR1 and CDR2 sequences are LGHNA and YSLEER. Trimming cost V 4 bases and J 5 bases, with 12 bases left between them. Here the CDR3 reads CASSRGSINNEQFF. In nucleotides, the CDR3 is TGCGCCAGCAGCCGAGGTTCCATAAACAATGAGCAGTTCTTC.

This clonotype was found once. Just one base apart from a much larger clone, this may be a read error. The chain has TRBV6-1 and TRBJ2-2; perhaps TRBD1 as D (5 bases). Germline loops: CDR1 MNHNS, CDR2 SASEGT. V was shortened by 7 bases and J by 4 bases, with 13 bases between the two germline ends. This CDR3 has 14 amino acids. The CDR3 DNA is TGTGCCAGCAAGGTGGTGACAGTCACCGGGGAGCTGTTTTTT. Its translation is CASKVVTVTGELFF.

Comments on this clonotype: The conserved phenylalanine or tryptophan normally closing the CDR3 is absent here, so this likely arose from a read error. The J gene is TRBJ2-7, the V gene TRBV29-1; 9 bases match TRBD1. The CDR3 covers 16 residues. From germline, CDR1 is SQVTM and CDR2 ANQGSEA. J was trimmed by 7 bases and V by 8 bases; bases with no gene match: 21. The DNA of the CDR3 is TGCAGCATTGGGGGGACAGGGTCAATTCAAACGTTTGAGCAGTACATC. This sequence encodes CSIGGTGSIQTFEQYI.

The rearrangement joins TRBV5-1 to TRBJ1-1; no firm D call. Germline V lookup: CDR1 SGHRS, CDR2 YFSETQ. The V gene lost 5 bases and the J gene lost 3 bases, with 8 bases spanning the gap. The length of the CDR3 is 12 residues. CDR3 protein: CASSRRDTEAFF. Written as DNA, the CDR3 is TGCGCCAGCAGTAGGAGAGACACTGAAGCTTTCTTT. Variable domain in full (rest from reference TRBV5-1 and TRBJ1-1): KAGVTQTPRYLIKTRGQQVTLSCSPISGHRSVSWYQQTPGQGLQFLFEYFSETQRNKGNFPGRFSGRQFSNSRSEMNVSTLELGDSALYLCASSRRDTEAFFGQGTRLTVV.

This clonotype was observed once. A junction boundary mismatches the germline segment, possibly from a read error. The gene calls are TRBV10-3 and TRBJ2-1; 7 bases align to TRBD1. This CDR3 has 12 residues. Germline V gene lookup returns CDR1 ENHRY and CDR2 SYGVKD. The CDR3 protein is CAISQGGYEQLF. The CDR3 DNA reads as TGTGCCATCAGCCAAGGGGGCTATGAACAGCTCTTC.

On this clonotype: A junction boundary mismatches the germline segment, possibly from a read error. The V call is TRBV6-1, the J call TRBJ2-5; a weak D match, TRBD1 (7 bases). The CDR3 sequence is 13 residues long. Germline V gives CDR1 MNHNS, CDR2 SASEGT. CDR3 protein: CVSSAGQQETQYF. The CDR3 DNA reads as TGTGTCAGCAGTGCGGGACAGCAAGAGACCCAGTACTTC.

The chain carries TRBV4-2 and TRBJ2-3; 11 bases are shared with TRBD2. The CDR3 is 17 residues long. V lost 1 base, J lost 2 bases, and 5 bases stayed unmatched. The germline V gene has CDR1 LGHNA and CDR2 YNFKEQ. Here the CDR3 reads CASSQGTSGFNTDTQYF. DNA of the CDR3: TGTGCCAGCAGCCAAGGGACTAGCGGGTTTAACACAGATACGCAGTATTTT.

This chain joins TRBV7-2 and TRBJ1-4; a weak D match, TRBD1 (6 bases). From germline, CDR1 is SGHTA and CDR2 FQGNSA. Between the trimmed V and J ends, which lost 0 bases and 5 bases, there was a span of 10 bases. The CDR3 extends over 15 amino acids. The CDR3 region is CASSLAGQRNEKLFF. The CDR3 DNA reads TGTGCCAGCAGCTTAGCAGGACAGCGGAATGAAAAACTGTTTTTT. Supplemented by reference TRBV7-2 and TRBJ1-4, the full variable domain reads GAGVSQSPSNKVTEKGKDVELRCDPISGHTALYWYRQSLGQGLEFLIYFQGNSAPDKSGLPSDRFSAERTGGSVSTLTIQRTQQEDSAVYLCASSLAGQRNEKLFFGSGTQLSVL.

Notes on this clonotype: One junction end does not reproduce the germline sequence, and a read error may be involved. The rearrangement uses TRBV29-1 and TRBJ2-5; D may be TRBD1 (6 bases). The CDR3 loop spans 14 amino acids. Germline CDR1 SQVTM, CDR2 ANQGSEA. The DNA for the CDR3 is TGCAGTGTTGAAGGTACAGGGCTCGAAGAGACCCAGTACTTC. Protein: CSVEGTGLEETQYF.

About this clonotype: Given the absence of the conserved phenylalanine or tryptophan at the CDR3 end, a read error is likely. This rearrangement joins TRBV11-2 to TRBJ2-5; D may be TRBD2 (5 bases). CDR1 is SGHAT, CDR2 FQNNGV, per germline. The CDR3 sequence is 15 residues long. CDR3 coding DNA: TGTGCCAGCAGCTTACGGCCAGGAGGATGGGAGATCCAGTACTTA. Amino acids: CASSLRPGGWEIQYL.

On this clonotype: The junction shows a germline mismatch at one end, possibly a read error. V is TRBV10-3 and J is TRBJ2-3, with 8 nucleotides matching TRBD1. Germline CDR1 reads ENHRY; CDR2 reads SYGVKD. This CDR3 comprises 16 residues. The DNA of the CDR3 is TGTGCCATCAGTGAGTCGGACAGGGTTCCCACAGATACGCATTATTTT. Protein: CAISESDRVPTDTHYF.